This entry is about one T cell receptor beta chain. The data were produced by immunoSEQ multiplex PCR, yet TCRdb's version contains in-frame clones alone and is incomplete. This sample carries tens of thousands of clones, roughly 96% of them seen once, and the ten largest clones take nearly 0.2%. The data were obtained in a study of technical replicates of blood from a few donors. V lost 3 bases, J lost 7 bases, and 16 bases lay in between. Germline CDR1 is MNHNS and CDR2 is SASEGT. This CDR3 has 15 residues. The sequence came from a human donor in good health. The chain recombines TRBV6-1 with TRBJ1-3, with D possibly TRBD1 on 6 matching bases. Sequenced: T cells isolated from PBMCs. The CDR3 here is CASSEKGVIGNTIYF. CDR3 DNA sequence: TGTGCCAGCAGTGAGAAGGGGGTAATCGGTAACACCATATATTTT.